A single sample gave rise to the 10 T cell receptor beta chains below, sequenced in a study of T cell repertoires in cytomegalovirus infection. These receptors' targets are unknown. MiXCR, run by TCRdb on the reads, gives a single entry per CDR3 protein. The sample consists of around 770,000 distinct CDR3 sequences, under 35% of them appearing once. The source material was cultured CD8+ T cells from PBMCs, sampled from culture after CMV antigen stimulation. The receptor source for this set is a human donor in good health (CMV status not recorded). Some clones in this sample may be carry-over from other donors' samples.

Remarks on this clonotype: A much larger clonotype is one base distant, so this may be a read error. Written as DNA, the CDR3 is TGTGCCAGCAGCATAGACATGAACACTGAAGCTTTCTTT. Translated: CASSIDMNTEAFF. The chain carries TRBV7-8 and TRBJ1-1, with D hard to call. Trimming removed 5 bases from V and 0 bases from J, with 7 bases in between. The germline CDR1 and CDR2 sequences are SGHVS and FQNEAQ. CDR3 length: 13 amino acids.

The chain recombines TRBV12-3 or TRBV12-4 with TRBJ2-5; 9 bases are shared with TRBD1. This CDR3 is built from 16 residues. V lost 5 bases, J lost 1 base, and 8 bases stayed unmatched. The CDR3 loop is CASSVRTGVPQETQYF. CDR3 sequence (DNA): TGTGCCAGCAGTGTCCGGACAGGGGTTCCCCAAGAGACCCAGTACTTC.

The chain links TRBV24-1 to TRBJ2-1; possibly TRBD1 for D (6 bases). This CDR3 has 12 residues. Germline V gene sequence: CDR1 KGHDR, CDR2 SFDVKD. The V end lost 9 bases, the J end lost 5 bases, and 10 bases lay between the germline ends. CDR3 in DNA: TGTGCCACCGGGACACTCCACAATGAGCAGTTCTTC. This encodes CATGTLHNEQFF.

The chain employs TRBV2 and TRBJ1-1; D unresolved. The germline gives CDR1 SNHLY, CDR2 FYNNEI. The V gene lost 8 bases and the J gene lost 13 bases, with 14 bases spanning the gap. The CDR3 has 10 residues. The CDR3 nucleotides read TGTGCCAGCCTAGACTCGCTGCTTTTCTTT. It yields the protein CASLDSLLFF.

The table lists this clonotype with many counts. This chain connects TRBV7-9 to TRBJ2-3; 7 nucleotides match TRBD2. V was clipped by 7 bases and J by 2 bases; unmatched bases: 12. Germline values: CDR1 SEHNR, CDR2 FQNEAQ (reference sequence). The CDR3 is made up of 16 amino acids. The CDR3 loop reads CASTNLGRANTDTQYF. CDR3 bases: TGTGCCAGCACCAATCTAGGGAGGGCTAACACAGATACGCAGTATTTT.

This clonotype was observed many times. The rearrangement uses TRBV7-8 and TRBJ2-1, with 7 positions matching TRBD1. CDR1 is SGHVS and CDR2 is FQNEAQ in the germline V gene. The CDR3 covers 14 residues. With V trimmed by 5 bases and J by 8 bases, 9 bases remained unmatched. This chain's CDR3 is CASSPSTGMDEQFF. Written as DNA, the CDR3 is TGTGCCAGCAGCCCCTCGACAGGGATGGATGAGCAGTTCTTC.

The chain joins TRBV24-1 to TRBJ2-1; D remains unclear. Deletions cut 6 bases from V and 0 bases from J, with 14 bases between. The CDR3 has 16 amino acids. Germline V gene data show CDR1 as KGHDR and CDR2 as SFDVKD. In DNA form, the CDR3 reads TGTGCCACCAGTTCCCTTCTAGGAAGCTCCTACAATGAGCAGTTCTTC. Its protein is CATSSLLGSSYNEQFF.

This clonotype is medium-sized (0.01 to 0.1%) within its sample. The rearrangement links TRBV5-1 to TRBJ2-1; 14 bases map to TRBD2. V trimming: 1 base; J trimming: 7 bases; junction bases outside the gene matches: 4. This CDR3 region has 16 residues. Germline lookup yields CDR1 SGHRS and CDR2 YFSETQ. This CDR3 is CASSLTRLAGGNEQFF. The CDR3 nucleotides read TGCGCCAGCAGCTTGACCCGACTAGCGGGGGGGAATGAGCAGTTCTTC.

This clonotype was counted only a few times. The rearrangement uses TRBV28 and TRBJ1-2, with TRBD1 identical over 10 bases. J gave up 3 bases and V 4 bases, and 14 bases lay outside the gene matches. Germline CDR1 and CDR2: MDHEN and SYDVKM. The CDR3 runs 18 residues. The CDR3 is CASSSEGIGTGVDYGYTF. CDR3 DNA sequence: TGTGCCAGCAGTTCGGAAGGGATTGGGACAGGGGTGGACTATGGCTACACCTTC.

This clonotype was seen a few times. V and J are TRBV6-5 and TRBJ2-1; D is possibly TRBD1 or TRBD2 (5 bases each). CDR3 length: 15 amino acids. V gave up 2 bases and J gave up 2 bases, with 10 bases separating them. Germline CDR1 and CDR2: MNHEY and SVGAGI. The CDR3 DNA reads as TGTGCCAGCAGTTACGGGGACCCTGCCTACAATGAGCAGTTCTTC. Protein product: CASSYGDPAYNEQFF.